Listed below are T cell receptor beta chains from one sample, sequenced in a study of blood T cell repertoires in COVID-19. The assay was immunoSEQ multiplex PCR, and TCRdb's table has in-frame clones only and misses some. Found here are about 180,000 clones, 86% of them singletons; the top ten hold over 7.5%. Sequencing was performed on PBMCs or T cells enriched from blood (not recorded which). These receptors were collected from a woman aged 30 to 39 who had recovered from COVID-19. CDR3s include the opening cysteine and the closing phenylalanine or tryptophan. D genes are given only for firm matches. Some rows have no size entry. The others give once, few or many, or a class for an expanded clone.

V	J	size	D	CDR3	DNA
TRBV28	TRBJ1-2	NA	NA	CASSSNYGYTF	TGTGCCAGCAGTTCGAACTATGGCTACACCTTC
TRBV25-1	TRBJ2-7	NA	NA	CASSEADEQYF	TGTGCCAGCAGTGAAGCGGACGAGCAGTACTTC
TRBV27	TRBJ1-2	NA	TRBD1	CASSFTDRGGYTF	TGTGCCAGCAGTTTTACGGACAGGGGGGGCTACACCTTC
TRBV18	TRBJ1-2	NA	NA	CASSPGTDYGYTF	TGTGCCAGCTCACCGGGGACTGACTATGGCTACACCTTC
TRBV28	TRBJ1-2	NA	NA	CASTGAGIDYGYTF	TGTGCCAGCACAGGTGCAGGGATCGACTATGGCTACACCTTC
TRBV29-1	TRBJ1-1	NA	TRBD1	CSVRPGQGTEAFF	TGCAGCGTGCGACCGGGACAGGGGACTGAAGCTTTCTTT
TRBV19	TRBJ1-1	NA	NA	CASSIGGRGTEAFF	TGTGCCAGTAGTATAGGAGGCCGGGGGACTGAAGCTTTCTTT
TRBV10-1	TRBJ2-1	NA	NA	CASSGARYNEQFF	TGCGCCAGCAGTGGGGCACGCTACAATGAGCAGTTCTTC
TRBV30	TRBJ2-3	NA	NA	CAWSDSGITTDTQYF	TGTGCCTGGAGTGACTCGGGAATCACCACAGATACGCAGTATTTT
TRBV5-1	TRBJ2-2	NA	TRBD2	CASSLSSGSSTGELFF	TGCGCCAGCAGCTTGAGTAGCGGGAGCTCAACCGGGGAGCTGTTTTTT
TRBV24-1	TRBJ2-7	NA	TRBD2	CATSDPLAGGQYEQYF	TGTGCCACCAGTGATCCCCTGGCGGGAGGCCAATACGAGCAGTACTTC
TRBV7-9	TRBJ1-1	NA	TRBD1	CASSLRTGSGVGEAFF	TGTGCCAGCAGCTTAAGGACAGGGAGTGGGGTTGGTGAAGCTTTCTTT
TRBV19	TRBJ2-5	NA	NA	CASSMRAAGSYQETQYF	TGTGCCAGTAGTATGCGCGCGGCGGGCTCATACCAAGAGACCCAGTACTTC
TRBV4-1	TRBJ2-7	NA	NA	CASSLVSGGSSYEQYF	TGCGCCAGCAGCCTCGTCTCTGGGGGCAGTTCCTACGAGCAGTACTTC
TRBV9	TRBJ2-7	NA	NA	CASSFRQDSYEQYF	TGTGCCAGCAGCTTCAGACAGGACTCCTACGAGCAGTACTTC
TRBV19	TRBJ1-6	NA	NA	CASSKVPAGSPLHF	TGTGCCAGTAGTAAAGTCCCGGCGGGTTCACCCCTCCACTTT
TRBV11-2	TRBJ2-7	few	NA	CASSLATGSGTLHEQYF	TGTGCCAGCAGCTTAGCTACAGGAAGCGGGACACTCCACGAGCAGTACTTC
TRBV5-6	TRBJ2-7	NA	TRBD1	CASSPGQVSYEQYF	TGTGCCAGCAGCCCGGGACAGGTATCCTACGAGCAGTACTTC
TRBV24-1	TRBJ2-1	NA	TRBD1	CATSDSTGGSYNEQFF	TGTGCCACCAGTGATTCAACAGGGGGCTCCTACAATGAGCAGTTCTTC
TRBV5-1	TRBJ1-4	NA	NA	CASSLGQSNEKLFF	TGCGCCAGCAGCTTGGGACAAAGTAATGAAAAACTGTTTTTT
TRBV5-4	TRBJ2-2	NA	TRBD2	CASSSPSGRATGELFF	TGTGCCAGCAGCTCCCCTAGCGGGAGGGCCACCGGGGAGCTGTTTTTT
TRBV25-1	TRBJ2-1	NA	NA	CASSEWGDSYNEQFF	TGTGCCAGCAGTGAATGGGGCGACTCCTACAATGAGCAGTTCTTC
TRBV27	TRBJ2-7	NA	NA	CASSLGQIPYEQYF	TGTGCCAGCAGTTTAGGACAGATACCTTACGAGCAGTACTTC
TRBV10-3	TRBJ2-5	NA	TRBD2	CAISGTSGSYQETQYF	TGTGCCATCTCCGGGACTAGCGGGAGCTACCAAGAGACCCAGTACTTC
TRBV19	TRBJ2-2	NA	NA	CASRPGSSFNTGELFF	TGTGCCAGTAGGCCGGGGTCCAGTTTTAATACCGGGGAGCTGTTTTTT
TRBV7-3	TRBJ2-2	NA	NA	CASSLQGTGELFF	TGTGCCAGCAGCCTCCAGGGTACCGGGGAGCTGTTTTTT
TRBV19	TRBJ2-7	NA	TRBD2	CASSEGLFGSYEQYF	TGTGCCAGTAGTGAGGGACTATTTGGTTCCTACGAGCAGTACTTC
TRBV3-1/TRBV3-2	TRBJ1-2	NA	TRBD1	CASSQGTGDYGYTF	TGTGCCAGCAGCCAAGGGACAGGAGACTATGGCTACACCTTC
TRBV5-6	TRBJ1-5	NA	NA	CASSFSDSNQPQHF	TGTGCCAGCAGCTTCAGTGATAGCAATCAGCCCCAGCATTTT
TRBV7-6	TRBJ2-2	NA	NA	CASSLRASDTGELFF	TGTGCCAGCAGCCTGCGGGCTAGCGACACCGGGGAGCTGTTTTTT
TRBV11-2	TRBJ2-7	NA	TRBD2	CASSLDHPSGLYEQYF	TGTGCCAGCAGCTTAGATCACCCTAGCGGGCTTTACGAGCAGTACTTC
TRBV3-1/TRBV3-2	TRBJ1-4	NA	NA	CASSESYRTNEKLFF	TGTGCCAGCAGCGAATCCTACAGGACTAATGAAAAACTGTTTTTT
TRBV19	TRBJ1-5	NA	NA	CASSMEQSYVQPQHF	TGTGCCAGTAGTATGGAACAGAGCTACGTTCAGCCCCAGCATTTT